A single count supports the clone carrying this T cell receptor (beta chain). The sample is drawn from a study of blood T cell repertoires in COVID-19. Study overall: Some COVID-19 samples were acute and others convalescent; all came from the United States, Italy and Spain. PBMCs, B-cell-depleted T cells, or T cells were the source of the cDNA or gDNA that made up the material.

Authors' methods: Amplified reference gene primers provided the basis for estimating nucleated cell counts. The data were produced by immunoSEQ multiplex PCR, yet TCRdb's version contains in-frame clones alone and is incomplete. V and J calls and clone size are as listed in that table; D and trimming were resolved from the DNA. The repertoire includes about 110,000 clones, roughly 85% of them detected once, and 4% to 5.5% sits in the top ten. Germline CDR1 reads SGHVS; CDR2 reads FNYEAQ. The V gene end was trimmed by 3 bases and the J gene end by 8 bases; junction bases not matched to a gene: 12. The CDR3 runs 16 residues.

This sequence was found in a human donor in a cohort sampled during active COVID-19. Material: peripheral blood. V and J are TRBV7-6 and TRBJ2-1, with 8 bases identical to TRBD2. CDR3 amino acids: CASSFLAGRIFHEQFF. CDR3 nucleotide sequence: TGTGCCAGCAGCTTCCTAGCGGGCCGGATTTTCCATGAGCAGTTCTTC. Using reference TRBV7-6 and TRBJ2-1 for the parts outside the CDR3, the full variable domain is GAGVSQSPRYKVTKRGQDVALRCDPISGHVSLYWYRQALGQGPEFLTYFNYEAQQDKSGLPNDRFSAERPEGSISTLTIQRTEQRDSAMYRCASSFLAGRIFHEQFFGPGTRLTVL.